One and the same sample provided the 11 T cell receptor beta chains below, sequenced in a study of T-cell reconstitution after alpha-beta-depleted transplantation in children. Unique molecular identifiers tagged the TCRbeta library. TCRdb used MiXCR to reprocess the PCR reads, holding one entry per CDR3 protein. The sample lists some 490,000 distinct CDR3 sequences; under 15% were seen once. The specimen comprised PBMCs from the stem cell graft donor, sampled from the stem cell graft. The receptors were gathered from a human donor who donated a stem cell graft to a child with combined immunodeficiency.

This clonotype was seen ten or more times. J is TRBJ2-7 and V is TRBV9, with a tentative D call TRBD2 (5 bases). Germline lookup yields CDR1 SGDLS and CDR2 YYNGEE. The CDR3 sequence is 15 residues long. V was cut by 4 bases and J by 1 base, with 15 bases left in between. This CDR3 is CASSLTSGNSYEQYF. DNA for the CDR3: TGTGCCAGCAGCCTTACATCCGGGAATTCCTACGAGCAGTACTTC. The whole variable domain, remainder taken from reference TRBV9 and TRBJ2-7, is DSGVTQTPKHLITATGQRVTLRCSPRSGDLSVYWYQQSLDQGLQFLIQYYNGEERAKGNILERFSAQQFPDLHSELNLSSLELGDSALYFCASSLTSGNSYEQYFGPGTRLTVT.

This clonotype was seen ten or more times. The V call is TRBV19, the J call TRBJ2-1; 7 nucleotides align to TRBD1. Germline CDR1 and CDR2: LNHDA and SQIVND (reference sequence). Unmatched junction bases numbered 9, after V lost 3 bases and J lost 7 bases. The CDR3 has 15 amino acids. This chain's CDR3 is CASSMWGQRRNEQFF. The CDR3 coding sequence is TGTGCCAGTAGTATGTGGGGACAGCGGCGTAATGAGCAGTTCTTC.

This clonotype was picked up a small number of times. At one of its ends the junction is not consistent with the germline gene, which may arise from a read error. The CDR3 region has the DNA TGTGCCAGCAGTTTCAGGAACCCCGGGGAGCTGTTTTTT. Translation gives CASSFRNPGELFF. This chain joins TRBV12-3 or TRBV12-4 and TRBJ2-2; unclear D gene. The CDR3 loop spans 13 amino acids.

This clonotype has a count of ten or more. The chain has TRBV10-3 and TRBJ1-5; D remains ambiguous. Germline CDR1 reads ENHRY; CDR2 reads SYGVKD. The CDR3 totals 13 residues. V gave up 4 bases and J gave up 1 base, with 5 bases separating them. The CDR3 DNA reads TGTGCCATCAGTGGAGGGAGCAATCAGCCCCAGCATTTT. Translation: CAISGGSNQPQHF.

The chain has TRBV12-3 or TRBV12-4 and TRBJ2-1; 10 bases map to TRBD2. CDR3 length: 17 amino acids. Trimming cost V 5 bases and J 2 bases; bases outside gene matches: 9. CDR3 DNA sequence: TGTGCCAGCAGTACTGGACTAGCGGCCCCTCCCTACAATGAGCAGTTCTTC. It encodes CASSTGLAAPPYNEQFF.

This clonotype was seen a handful of times. This chain connects TRBV6-1 to TRBJ1-1; D uncertain. Germline V lookup: CDR1 MNHNS, CDR2 SASEGT. The CDR3 has 15 residues. With 2 bases removed from V and 0 bases from J, the gap between germline ends came to 10 bases. As DNA, the CDR3 is TGTGCCAGCAGTGAATTGTCAGTCATGAACACTGAAGCTTTCTTT. This codes for CASSELSVMNTEAFF.

This clonotype was recorded many times. The V call is TRBV10-3, the J call TRBJ2-7, with D unresolved. CDR1 and CDR2 (germline): ENHRY, SYGVKD. The V and J ends lost 8 bases and 6 bases respectively, with 14 bases between them. The CDR3 runs 12 residues. This CDR3 reads CAIVDPTGEQYF. Written as DNA, the CDR3 is TGTGCCATCGTAGACCCGACCGGCGAGCAGTACTTC.

The J gene is TRBJ1-5, the V gene TRBV7-9; D unresolved. Germline V gene lookup returns CDR1 SEHNR and CDR2 FQNEAQ (reference sequence). V was cut by 1 base and J by 4 bases, with 11 bases left in between. CDR3 length: 15 amino acids. The CDR3 region is CASSLESGPNQPQHF. CDR3 coding DNA: TGTGCCAGCAGCTTAGAGTCCGGGCCGAATCAGCCCCAGCATTTT.

V is TRBV7-6 and J is TRBJ2-7; a weak D match, TRBD1 (5 bases). The CDR3 spans 15 residues. Germline V gene data show CDR1 as SGHVS and CDR2 as FNYEAQ. V dropped 1 base and J dropped 2 bases, with 12 bases sitting between them. CDR3 DNA: TGTGCCAGCAGCTTAGAATCAGGGCATACCTACGAGCAGTACTTC. Translating it yields CASSLESGHTYEQYF.

This clonotype was observed a handful of times. This rearrangement joins TRBV5-1 to TRBJ2-1; no clear D. The germline gives CDR1 SGHRS, CDR2 YFSETQ. Trimming took 0 bases from V and 6 from J, leaving 10 bases between them. The CDR3 totals 14 residues. The CDR3 region has the DNA TGCGCCAGCAGCTTGGTTCCCGGAACCAATGAGCAGTTCTTC. Translating it yields CASSLVPGTNEQFF.

The rearrangement joins TRBV6-5 to TRBJ2-1; D call uncertain. CDR3 size: 11 residues. V shed 4 bases and J shed 8 bases, with 6 bases lying between them. Germline V gene sequence: CDR1 MNHEY, CDR2 SVGAGI. The CDR3 DNA follows: TGTGCCAGCAGTTCCCTGCATGAGCAGTTCTTC. Its translation is CASSSLHEQFF.